These 18 T cell receptor beta chains originate from one sample sequenced in a study of tumor-infiltrating lymphocytes in primary liver carcinoma. Synthesis of TCR beta cDNA was carried out from 450 to 650 ng total RNA with a constant-region primer. A slightly modified ARM-PCR protocol with three nested multiplex PCR rounds produced these TCR beta libraries. Use of TRBV1-TRBV30 forward primers with a C-beta reverse primer characterized the first two PCR rounds, which lasted 10 cycles each. TCRdb reanalysed the multiplex PCR reads using MiXCR and keeps one entry per CDR3 protein. The table shows about 110,000 distinct CDR3 sequences, with approximately 70% occurring only once. The source material, roughly 18-30 mg of unsorted bulk tissue, was used to co-extract RNA and DNA. Sequencing was done on a sample of liver tumor tissue from sampling region 1. Subset specified: tumor region T1, superior pole. The receptors come from a woman between 55 and 75 years old with primary liver carcinoma and hepatitis B virus infection.

The CDR3 DNA sequence: TGTGCCATCGGTGACTACCATGGCATGTTTTTT. This codes for CAIGDYHGMFF. This chain connects TRBV6-1 to TRBJ1-4; D ambiguous. Germline V gene data show CDR1 as MNHNS and CDR2 as SASEGT. The CDR3 loop spans 11 amino acids. Trimming pared 10 bases from V and 15 bases from J, leaving 18 bases between.

This clonotype was seen at least ten times. The CDR3 nucleotides read TGTGCCAGCAGCCCGCAGGGGGGATATGGCTACACCTTC. It codes for CASSPQGGYGYTF. The rearrangement links TRBV14 to TRBJ1-2, with 7 bases that match TRBD1. In germline, CDR1 is SGHDN, CDR2 FVKESK. J was trimmed by 5 bases and V by 4 bases; bases with no gene match: 4. The CDR3 spans 13 residues.

About this clonotype: This could be a read error, since a much larger clone is one nucleotide away. This sequence joins TRBV11-2 and TRBJ2-7; TRBD2 matches at 7 bases. CDR1 and CDR2 (germline): SGHAT, FQNNGV. CDR3 length: 15 residues. CDR3 residues: CASSRYGGRVYEHYF. Written as DNA, the CDR3 is TGTGCCAGCAGCCGTTACGGAGGGAGGGTGTACGAGCACTACTTC.

The chain combines TRBV11-2 with TRBJ2-1; 9 nucleotides match TRBD1. CDR1 and CDR2 (germline): SGHAT, FQNNGV. Trimming removed 2 bases from V and 16 bases from J; junction bases left unmatched: 21. This CDR3 is built from 17 residues. The CDR3 DNA is TGTGCCAGCAGCTTAACCCACGGACAGGGGTACAGGGGTGGGTACTTCTTC. Amino acids: CASSLTHGQGYRGGYFF.

Remarks on this clonotype: A read error may produce the germline difference seen at one junction end. This chain uses TRBV25-1 with TRBJ1-2; the D is unclear. The CDR3 covers 14 residues. CDR1 and CDR2 (germline): MGHDK, SYGVNS. The CDR3 here is CANSEPTANYGYTF. Here the CDR3 DNA reads TGTGCCAACAGTGAGCCGACCGCTAACTATGGCTACACCTTC.

As concerns this clonotype: A junction end diverges from the germline sequence, so it may reflect a read error. The genes are TRBV5-1 and TRBJ2-1; unclear D gene. The germline V gene has CDR1 SGHRS and CDR2 YFSETQ. The CDR3 is 15 amino acids. In nucleotides, the CDR3 is TGCGCCGGCAGCTTAACTTTGAGCTCCTACAATGAGCAGTTCTTC. Amino acid sequence: CAGSLTLSSYNEQFF.

The chain is built from TRBV6-6 and TRBJ2-3, with 11 bases aligning to TRBD1. Germline-derived CDR1 and CDR2 are MNHNY and SVGAGI (reference sequence). The CDR3 runs 15 residues. Germline trimming cut 9 bases from V and 4 bases from J; bases unmatched to any gene: 9. This CDR3 is CASSDGTGGADTQYF. Written as DNA, the CDR3 is TGTGCCAGTAGCGACGGGACAGGGGGAGCAGATACGCAGTATTTT.

Comments on this clonotype: Germline is not matched at one junction end, which may reflect a read error. The chain recombines TRBV11-3 with TRBJ2-1; 11 nucleotides align to TRBD2. The CDR3 is 15 amino acids. Germline V lookup: CDR1 SGHNT, CDR2 YENEEA. The CDR3 DNA is TGTACCAGCAGCCGCACTAGCGGGAGTAGGCATGAGCAGTTCTTC. It translates to CTSSRTSGSRHEQFF. The full variable domain, its missing parts supplied by reference TRBV11-3 and TRBJ2-1, is EAGVVQSPRYKIIEKKQPVAFWCNPISGHNTLYWYLQNLGQGPELLIRYENEEAVDDSQLPKDRFSAERLKGVDSTLKIQPAELGDSAVYLCTSSRTSGSRHEQFFGPGTRLTVL.

As regards this clonotype: The CDR3 end shows no conserved phenylalanine or tryptophan, and so a read error is likely. Because the CDR3's place on the DNA is in doubt, the DNA is left out and the CDR3 is given as listed by TCRdb. V and J are TRBV11-2 and TRBJ1-1. The CDR3 is made up of 13 amino acids, end residues included. From germline, CDR1 is SGHAT and CDR2 FQNNGV. The CDR3 here is CASSFQVGSETLL.

Details on this clonotype: A read error may produce the germline difference seen at one junction end. The chain carries TRBV28 and TRBJ2-3; tentative D call: TRBD2 (6 bases). In germline, CDR1 is MDHEN, CDR2 SYDVKM. This CDR3 spans 15 amino acids. In DNA, the CDR3 is TGTGCCAGCTTCGGCGGGGTAATTAGCATAGATACGCAGTATTTT. Residues: CASFGGVISIDTQYF.

As regards this clonotype: Given the absence of the conserved phenylalanine or tryptophan at the CDR3 end, a read error is likely. The V call is TRBV12-3 or TRBV12-4, the J call TRBJ2-2; no definite D call. The CDR3 consists of 13 residues. Trimming took off 3 bases at V and 4 bases at J, with 6 bases between the two ends. In nucleotides, the CDR3 is TGTGCCAGCAGTTTCCTAAGCACCGGGGAGCTGTTTCTT. Its translation: CASSFLSTGELFL.

The J gene is TRBJ2-3, the V gene TRBV14; 11 bases map to TRBD2. Germline CDR1 is SGHDN and CDR2 is FVKESK. The CDR3 length is 22 residues. The V and J ends lost 1 base and 4 bases, in that order; junction bases with no gene match: 22. In nucleotides, the CDR3 is TGTGCCAGCAGCCAAGGTCGGATGGGGTGGCTAGCGGGAGGTGGAGTGGCAGATACGCAGTATTTT. Protein sequence: CASSQGRMGWLAGGGVADTQYF.

This clonotype occurred a few times. This could be a read error, since a much larger clone is one nucleotide away. The chain links TRBV6-2 or TRBV6-3 to TRBJ2-1; TRBD2 matches at 10 bases. V shed 5 bases and J 15 bases; nucleotides not matched to a gene: 10. The CDR3 contains 13 residues. From germline, CDR1 is MNHEY and CDR2 SVGEGT. The CDR3 coding sequence is TGTGCCAGCAGTCGGAAGCGGGAGGGCCTAAGGTTCTTC. Protein: CASSRKREGLRFF.

The chain couples TRBV11-2 to TRBJ2-1, with D possibly matching TRBD2 (6 bases). The CDR3 spans 14 residues. CDR1 SGHAT and CDR2 FQNNGV come from the germline V gene. In nucleotides, the CDR3 is TGTGCTAACAGCCAAGAATTGGGGAGGAATGAGCAGTTCTTC. As protein: CANSQELGRNEQFF.

This rearrangement joins TRBV28 to TRBJ1-1, with D unresolved. The germline gives CDR1 MDHEN, CDR2 SYDVKM. This CDR3 is 12 amino acids long. Trimming removed 1 base at V and 8 bases at J, with 8 bases between. For the CDR3, the DNA is TGTGCCAGCAGTTTATATGGCAGGGAAGCTTTCTTT. Amino acids: CASSLYGREAFF.

The CDR3 DNA is TGTGCCAGCAGTTTAGACATTTCTAATGAAAAACTGTTTTTT. Amino acid sequence: CASSLDISNEKLFF. The chain carries TRBV28 and TRBJ1-4; D gene ambiguous. Per germline, CDR1 MDHEN and CDR2 SYDVKM. The CDR3 extends over 14 amino acids. With 2 bases removed from V and 3 bases from J, the gap between germline ends came to 7 bases.

As regards this clonotype: Mismatch with germline at one junction end may stem from a read error. The chain employs TRBV11-2 and TRBJ2-3, with 13 bases identical to TRBD2. Germline CDR1 is SGHAT and CDR2 is FQNNGV. This CDR3 has 15 residues. The chain's CDR3 is CASSSGLAGPDTRHF. In nucleotides, the CDR3 is TGTGCCAGCAGCTCGGGACTAGCGGGACCAGATACGCGCCATTTT.

The chain uses TRBV11-2 and TRBJ2-2, with D possibly matching TRBD2 (5 bases). V was clipped by 9 bases and J by 6 bases, with 20 bases between them. Germline values: CDR1 SGHAT, CDR2 FQNNGV. The CDR3 runs to 15 residues. The CDR3, as DNA: TGTGCCAGTAGCCCCCACCGACTAACTTCCGGGGAGCTGTTTTTT. Its translation: CASSPHRLTSGELFF.